The T cell receptor beta chain under discussion was sequenced for a study of human T cells and chemical hapten exposure. It was the library that attached unique molecular identifiers to individual cDNA molecules. How the authors handled the data: From around 20,000 to 690,000 TCRs were found per sample, with a median of about 96,000. MiXCR, run by TCRdb on the RACE reads, gives a single entry per CDR3 protein. The V and J calls were not made by the authors but by TCRdb's processing. The sample holds 35,000 to 45,000 distinct CDR3 sequences, roughly 13% seen once. This clonotype was found a few times. In germline, CDR1 is LGHDT, CDR2 YNNKEL (reference sequence). V lost 11 bases, J lost 7 bases, and 11 bases stayed unmatched. This CDR3 contains 13 residues. Indicated time point: patch test 3, about 24 weeks after DPC sensitization. Treatment denoted: therapeutic diphenylcyclopropenone sensitization with weekly scalp DPC. Whole blood, unfractionated, served as the material for total RNA extraction.

This TCR was sampled from a woman aged 40-49 years with alopecia areata. Some clones in this sample may be carry-over from other donors' samples. The specimen was whole blood, collected in connection with sensitization to the hapten diphenylcyclopropenone (DPC). The gene calls are TRBV3-1 and TRBJ2-7; 10 positions match TRBD1. CDR3 in DNA: TGTGCCGCTCGAGGGACAGGGGCACGGGAGCAGTACTTC. Its protein product is CAARGTGAREQYF.